Listed below are T cell receptor beta chains from one sample, sequenced in a study of post-analysis software for immune sequencing data. TCRdb independently ran MiXCR on the PCR reads; one entry per CDR3 protein. Found here are roughly 650,000 distinct CDR3 sequences, 59% of them singletons; the top ten hold 11%. Sequencing used blood. The receptors derive from a girl between 2 and 10 years old with multiple sclerosis. CDR3s include the opening cysteine and the closing phenylalanine or tryptophan. Each record gives: J gene, V gene, D gene, clone size, CDR3 DNA, CDR3 protein. The D gene is left open where the match is weak. Clone size is stated in some rows and not others, as once, few, many or a class when expanded.

j_gene: TRBJ1-1; v_gene: TRBV7-9; d_gene: NA; abundance: NA; CDR3nt: TGTGCCAGCAGCTCCCCCAGGGGTCGGTTAAACATTGAAGCTTTCTTT; CDR3aa: CASSSPRGRLNIEAFF
j_gene: TRBJ2-1; v_gene: TRBV10-3; d_gene: NA; abundance: NA; CDR3nt: TGTGCCATCAGTGAGCCGCTAAGTTTCTACAATGAGCAGTTCTTC; CDR3aa: CAISEPLSFYNEQFF
j_gene: TRBJ2-1; v_gene: TRBV28; d_gene: TRBD2; abundance: NA; CDR3nt: TGTGCCAGCAGTAGGGCTAGCGGCTACAACAATGAGCAGTTCTTC; CDR3aa: CASSRASGYNNEQFF
j_gene: TRBJ2-1; v_gene: TRBV20-1; d_gene: TRBD2; abundance: NA; CDR3nt: TGCAGTGCTAGAGATGGCACTAGCGGGGGACGTGAGCAGTTCTTC; CDR3aa: CSARDGTSGGREQFF
j_gene: TRBJ2-1; v_gene: TRBV3-1; d_gene: TRBD2; abundance: NA; CDR3nt: TGTGCCAGCAGCCCTGGGGCTAGCGGGAGGCCTTCCTACAATGAGCAGTTCTTC; CDR3aa: CASSPGASGRPSYNEQFF
j_gene: TRBJ2-7; v_gene: TRBV7-2; d_gene: TRBD1; abundance: NA; CDR3nt: TGTGCCAGCAGCCTACTTGGCGCGAATCCAGGGACAGCCTCCTACGAGCAGTACTTC; CDR3aa: CASSLLGANPGTASYEQYF
j_gene: TRBJ2-3; v_gene: TRBV20-1; d_gene: TRBD1; abundance: NA; CDR3nt: TGCAGTGCTACGTACAGGGGCGGCACAGATACGCAGTATTTT; CDR3aa: CSATYRGGTDTQYF
j_gene: TRBJ1-2; v_gene: TRBV25-1; d_gene: NA; abundance: few; CDR3nt: TGTGCCAGCACGCCCTTCCAGGAGAATGGCTACACCTTC; CDR3aa: CASTPFQENGYTF
j_gene: TRBJ2-7; v_gene: TRBV10-3; d_gene: TRBD2; abundance: NA; CDR3nt: TGTGCCATCAGTGAGGGGACTAGCGGGGGGCGAGAGCAGTACTTC; CDR3aa: CAISEGTSGGREQYF
j_gene: TRBJ1-5; v_gene: TRBV12-3/TRBV12-4; d_gene: TRBD1; abundance: many; CDR3nt: TGTGCCAGCAGTGGACAGGGGACTTCCAATCAGCCCCAGCATTTT; CDR3aa: CASSGQGTSNQPQHF
j_gene: TRBJ2-1; v_gene: TRBV6-5; d_gene: TRBD1; abundance: few; CDR3nt: TGTGCCAGCAGTTACCACCAGAAATGGACAGGGAACAATGAGCAGTGCTTC; CDR3aa: CASSYHQKWTGNNEQCF
j_gene: TRBJ2-7; v_gene: TRBV10-3; d_gene: TRBD1; abundance: NA; CDR3nt: TGTGCCATCAGTGAGTCGTCCCGGACAGGGGTAGGGTACGAGCAGTACTTC; CDR3aa: CAISESSRTGVGYEQYF
j_gene: TRBJ2-3; v_gene: TRBV12-3/TRBV12-4; d_gene: TRBD1; abundance: NA; CDR3nt: TGTGCCAGCAGTTTCCCAAGGCAGGGGGGCACAGATACGCAGTATTTT; CDR3aa: CASSFPRQGGTDTQYF
j_gene: TRBJ2-1; v_gene: TRBV20-1; d_gene: NA; abundance: NA; CDR3nt: TGCAGTGCCCTTAAACCGACAGAGTACAATGAGCAGTTCTTC; CDR3aa: CSALKPTEYNEQFF
j_gene: TRBJ2-3; v_gene: TRBV7-2; d_gene: TRBD2; abundance: NA; CDR3nt: TGTGCCAGCAGCTTAATCTTAGCGGGGGGTGTCGCAGATACGCAGTATTTT; CDR3aa: CASSLILAGGVADTQYF
j_gene: TRBJ2-1; v_gene: TRBV11-2; d_gene: TRBD1; abundance: NA; CDR3nt: TGTGCCAGCAGCTTAGATTCGGACAGGGGGCGCTGGGATGAGCAGTTCTTC; CDR3aa: CASSLDSDRGRWDEQFF
j_gene: TRBJ1-2; v_gene: TRBV6-5; d_gene: NA; abundance: NA; CDR3nt: TGTGCCAGCAGTTGGCAGGGAGCTTCTGGCTATGGCTACACCTTC; CDR3aa: CASSWQGASGYGYTF
j_gene: TRBJ2-1; v_gene: TRBV6-1; d_gene: NA; abundance: NA; CDR3nt: TGTGCCAGCAGTGATCCCGGGAATGAGCAGTTCTTC; CDR3aa: CASSDPGNEQFF
j_gene: TRBJ2-7; v_gene: TRBV11-2; d_gene: NA; abundance: NA; CDR3nt: TGTGCCAGCAGGGGTGGAGCGGAATGTTACGAGCAGTACTTC; CDR3aa: CASRGGAECYEQYF
j_gene: TRBJ2-3; v_gene: TRBV20-1; d_gene: TRBD2; abundance: NA; CDR3nt: TGCAGTGCTAGAGGGCTAGCGGGGGGGCCGGATACGCAGTATTTT; CDR3aa: CSARGLAGGPDTQYF
j_gene: TRBJ2-3; v_gene: TRBV5-1; d_gene: NA; abundance: NA; CDR3nt: TGCGCCAGCAGCTTGGGGATCTACAGGGGCACAGATACGCAGTATTTT; CDR3aa: CASSLGIYRGTDTQYF
j_gene: TRBJ2-1; v_gene: TRBV20-1; d_gene: NA; abundance: NA; CDR3nt: TGCAGTGCTAGATGGGAGGAGCAGTTCTTC; CDR3aa: CSARWEEQFF
j_gene: TRBJ2-3; v_gene: TRBV20-1; d_gene: NA; abundance: few; CDR3nt: TGCAGTGCCAAATTCACAGGGATCGCGCAGTATTTT; CDR3aa: CSAKFTGIAQYF
j_gene: TRBJ2-7; v_gene: TRBV2; d_gene: NA; abundance: NA; CDR3nt: TGTGCCAGCAAAACAGGTTCCTACGAGCAGTACTTC; CDR3aa: CASKTGSYEQYF
j_gene: TRBJ2-3; v_gene: TRBV7-2; d_gene: NA; abundance: NA; CDR3nt: TGTGCCAGCAGCTTATTCCAACACACAGATACGCAGTATTTT; CDR3aa: CASSLFQHTDTQYF
j_gene: TRBJ1-6; v_gene: TRBV7-2; d_gene: NA; abundance: NA; CDR3nt: TGTGCCAGCGCTACCCCGAATTCACCCCTCCACTTT; CDR3aa: CASATPNSPLHF
j_gene: TRBJ2-1; v_gene: TRBV29-1; d_gene: NA; abundance: NA; CDR3nt: TGCAGCGTTGGGCAGTCGGCCTCCTACAATGAGCAGTTCTTC; CDR3aa: CSVGQSASYNEQFF
j_gene: TRBJ2-1; v_gene: TRBV6-1; d_gene: TRBD1; abundance: once; CDR3nt: TGTGCCAGCAGTACCAATCAAGGGGACAGGAAAGGGTTCTCCTACAATGAGCAGTTCTTC; CDR3aa: CASSTNQGDRKGFSYNEQFF
j_gene: TRBJ2-3; v_gene: TRBV7-9; d_gene: NA; abundance: NA; CDR3nt: TGTGCCAGCAGCTCTGGGGTCCTACTGCAGTATTTT; CDR3aa: CASSSGVLLQYF
j_gene: TRBJ2-6; v_gene: TRBV10-1; d_gene: NA; abundance: few; CDR3nt: TGCGGAGGGGAGATATCCGGGGCCAACGTCCTGACTTTC; CDR3aa: CGGEISGANVLTF
j_gene: TRBJ2-5; v_gene: TRBV29-1; d_gene: NA; abundance: many; CDR3nt: TGCAGCGTCCGGCGGGGAGAGACCCAGTACTTC; CDR3aa: CSVRRGETQYF
j_gene: TRBJ2-3; v_gene: TRBV29-1; d_gene: NA; abundance: NA; CDR3nt: TGCAGCGTTGGGGGAGAAAACGCAGATACGCAGTATTTT; CDR3aa: CSVGGENADTQYF
j_gene: TRBJ2-3; v_gene: TRBV5-1; d_gene: TRBD2; abundance: few; CDR3nt: TGCGCCAGCGCATCCGACGGGGGGGCGATAGATACGCAGTATTTT; CDR3aa: CASASDGGAIDTQYF
j_gene: TRBJ2-7; v_gene: TRBV6-6; d_gene: NA; abundance: NA; CDR3nt: TGTGCCAGCAGTTACTCGAGGCGGATGGACGAGCAGTACTTC; CDR3aa: CASSYSRRMDEQYF
j_gene: TRBJ2-5; v_gene: TRBV5-1; d_gene: NA; abundance: NA; CDR3nt: TGCGCCAGCAGCTTTGGACAAAGTCAAGAGACCCAGTACTTC; CDR3aa: CASSFGQSQETQYF
j_gene: TRBJ2-1; v_gene: TRBV27; d_gene: NA; abundance: once; CDR3nt: TGTGCCAGCAGTTCGGGGGGCACTTTCGGGGAGCAGTTCTTC; CDR3aa: CASSSGGTFGEQFF
j_gene: TRBJ2-7; v_gene: TRBV7-3; d_gene: TRBD1; abundance: NA; CDR3nt: TGTGCCAGCAGCTTGACCGGGACAGGGGTTAACGAGCAGTACTTC; CDR3aa: CASSLTGTGVNEQYF
j_gene: TRBJ2-5; v_gene: TRBV6-6; d_gene: NA; abundance: NA; CDR3nt: TGTGCCAGCAGGGGGGGCCAGGGTCGCCAGTACTTC; CDR3aa: CASRGGQGRQYF
j_gene: TRBJ2-3; v_gene: TRBV4-1; d_gene: NA; abundance: NA; CDR3nt: TGCGCCAGCAGCCTTGGGGTGGTAGCATCCGATACGCAGTATTTT; CDR3aa: CASSLGVVASDTQYF
j_gene: TRBJ2-1; v_gene: TRBV7-6; d_gene: TRBD2; abundance: few; CDR3nt: TGTGCCAGCAGCCCGTCCGGGACTAGCGGGATCAATGAGCAGTTCTTC; CDR3aa: CASSPSGTSGINEQFF
j_gene: TRBJ2-1; v_gene: TRBV5-1; d_gene: TRBD2; abundance: NA; CDR3nt: TGCACCAGCAGCCCCCTAGCGGGAGAAGGCGGTGAGCAGTTCTTC; CDR3aa: CTSSPLAGEGGEQFF
j_gene: TRBJ2-1; v_gene: TRBV29-1; d_gene: NA; abundance: NA; CDR3nt: TGCAGCGTTGAACTTGTGGAGGTTTACAATGAGCAGTTCTTC; CDR3aa: CSVELVEVYNEQFF
j_gene: TRBJ2-6; v_gene: TRBV4-2; d_gene: NA; abundance: once; CDR3nt: TGTGCCAGCAGCCAAGATCGGTCTAGTCATGGCACCGTCCTGACTTTC; CDR3aa: CASSQDRSSHGTVLTF
j_gene: TRBJ2-6; v_gene: TRBV12-3/TRBV12-4; d_gene: NA; abundance: NA; CDR3nt: TGTGCCAGCATGGGTACTGGGGCCAACGTCCTGACTTTC; CDR3aa: CASMGTGANVLTF
j_gene: TRBJ1-1; v_gene: TRBV5-1; d_gene: TRBD1; abundance: few; CDR3nt: TGCGCCAGCAGCTTGAGTACAGGGGGCCGGAACACTGAAGCTTTCTTT; CDR3aa: CASSLSTGGRNTEAFF
j_gene: TRBJ2-1; v_gene: TRBV5-1; d_gene: TRBD2; abundance: NA; CDR3nt: TGCGCCACCCTACTAGCGGGAGGACACAATGAGCAGTTCTTC; CDR3aa: CATLLAGGHNEQFF
j_gene: TRBJ2-7; v_gene: TRBV20-1; d_gene: TRBD1; abundance: NA; CDR3nt: TGCAGTGCAGGACAGGCCTCCTACGAGCAGTACTTC; CDR3aa: CSAGQASYEQYF
j_gene: TRBJ1-1; v_gene: TRBV19; d_gene: NA; abundance: NA; CDR3nt: TGTGCCAGTAGTGAGACGAGGCGCACTGAAGCTTTCTTT; CDR3aa: CASSETRRTEAFF
j_gene: TRBJ1-2; v_gene: TRBV5-1; d_gene: TRBD1; abundance: once; CDR3nt: TGCGCCAGCAGGTTGGAGCCTGGGACAGGCGGCTACACCTTC; CDR3aa: CASRLEPGTGGYTF
j_gene: TRBJ2-1; v_gene: TRBV5-5; d_gene: TRBD2; abundance: NA; CDR3nt: TGTGCCAGCAGCTTCACCGGGACTAGCGGGGCGAACGAGCAGTTCTTC; CDR3aa: CASSFTGTSGANEQFF
j_gene: TRBJ2-1; v_gene: TRBV6-5; d_gene: TRBD2; abundance: few; CDR3nt: TGTGCCAGCAGCCAGTCGGGGGGTACCTACAATGAGCAGTTCTTC; CDR3aa: CASSQSGGTYNEQFF